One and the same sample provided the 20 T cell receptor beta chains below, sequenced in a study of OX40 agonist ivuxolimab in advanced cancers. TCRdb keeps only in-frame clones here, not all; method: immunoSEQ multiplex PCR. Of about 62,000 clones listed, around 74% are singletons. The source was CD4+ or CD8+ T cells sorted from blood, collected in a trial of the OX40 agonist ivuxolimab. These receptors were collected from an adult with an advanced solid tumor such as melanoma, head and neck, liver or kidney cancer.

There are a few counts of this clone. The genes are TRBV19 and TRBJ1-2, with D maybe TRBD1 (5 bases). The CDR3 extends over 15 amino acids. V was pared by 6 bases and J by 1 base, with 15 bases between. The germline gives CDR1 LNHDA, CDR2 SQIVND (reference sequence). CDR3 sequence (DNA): TGTGCCAGTAGAAGTGGAACAGGACTTAACTATGGCTACACCTTC. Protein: CASRSGTGLNYGYTF.

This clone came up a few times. This chain's CDR3 is CASSFTGGSYEQYF. CDR3 DNA: TGTGCCAGCAGCTTTACAGGGGGCTCCTACGAGCAGTACTTC. The gene calls are TRBV7-2 and TRBJ2-7; 8 bases agree with TRBD1. Germline V gene data show CDR1 as SGHTA and CDR2 as FQGNSA. This CDR3 comprises 14 residues. V was clipped by 3 bases and J by 0 bases; unmatched bases: 1. Full variable domain (remainder filled in from reference TRBV7-2 and TRBJ2-7): GAGVSQSPSNKVTEKGKDVELRCDPISGHTALYWYRQSLGQGLEFLIYFQGNSAPDKSGLPSDRFSAERTGGSVSTLTIQRTQQEDSAVYLCASSFTGGSYEQYFGPGTRLTVT.

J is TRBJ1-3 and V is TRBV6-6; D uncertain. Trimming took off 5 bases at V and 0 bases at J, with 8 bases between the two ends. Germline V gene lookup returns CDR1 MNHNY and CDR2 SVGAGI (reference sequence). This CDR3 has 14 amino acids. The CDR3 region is CASSTGISGNTIYF. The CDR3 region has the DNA TGTGCCAGCAGTACCGGGATCTCTGGAAACACCATATATTTT.

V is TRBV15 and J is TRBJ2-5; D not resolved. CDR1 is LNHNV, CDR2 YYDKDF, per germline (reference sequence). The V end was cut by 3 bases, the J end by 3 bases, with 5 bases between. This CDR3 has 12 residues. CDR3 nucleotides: TGTGCCACCAGCAGGGCAAAAGAGACCCAGTACTTC. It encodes CATSRAKETQYF. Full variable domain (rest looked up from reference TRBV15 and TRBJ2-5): DAMVIQNPRYQVTQFGKPVTLSCSQTLNHNVMYWYQQKSSQAPKLLFHYYDKDFNNEADTPDNFQSRRPNTSFCFLDIRSPGLGDTAMYLCATSRAKETQYFGPGTRLLVL.

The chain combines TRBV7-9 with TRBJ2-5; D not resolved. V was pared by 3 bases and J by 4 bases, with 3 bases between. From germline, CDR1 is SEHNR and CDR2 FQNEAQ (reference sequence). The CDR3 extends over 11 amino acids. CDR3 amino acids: CASSFAETQYF. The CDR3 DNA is TGTGCCAGCAGCTTCGCAGAGACCCAGTACTTC.

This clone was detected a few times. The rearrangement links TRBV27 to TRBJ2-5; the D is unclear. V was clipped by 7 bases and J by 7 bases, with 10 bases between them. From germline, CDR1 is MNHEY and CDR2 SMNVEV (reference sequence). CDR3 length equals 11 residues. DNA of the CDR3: TGTGCCAGCACGGCAGGTCGGACCCAGTACTTC. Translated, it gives CASTAGRTQYF.

The CDR3 is CAWTEPGQGVKNIQYF. The CDR3 bases are TGTGCCTGGACTGAACCGGGACAGGGAGTCAAAAACATTCAGTACTTC. The chain recombines TRBV30 with TRBJ2-4, with 9 bases aligning to TRBD1. The germline V gene encodes CDR1 GTSNPN and CDR2 SVGIG (reference sequence). Trimming cost V 4 bases and J 3 bases; bases outside gene matches: 10. The CDR3 sequence is 16 residues long.

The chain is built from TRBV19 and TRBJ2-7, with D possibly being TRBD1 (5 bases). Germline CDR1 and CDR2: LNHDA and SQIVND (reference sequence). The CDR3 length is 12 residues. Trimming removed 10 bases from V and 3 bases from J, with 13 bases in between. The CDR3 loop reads CATSQGYYEQYF. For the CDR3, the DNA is TGTGCCACGAGCCAGGGATACTACGAGCAGTACTTC.

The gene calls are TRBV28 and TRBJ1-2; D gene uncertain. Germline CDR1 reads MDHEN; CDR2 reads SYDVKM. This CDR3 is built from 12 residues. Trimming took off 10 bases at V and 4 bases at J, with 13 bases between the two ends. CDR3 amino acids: CATGTGGYGYTF. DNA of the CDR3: TGTGCCACAGGAACGGGCGGCTATGGCTACACCTTC.

DNA of the CDR3: TGTGCCAGCAGTGAATGGGAAGGGCTCGAGCAGTACTTC. Translated, it gives CASSEWEGLEQYF. The chain uses TRBV6-1 and TRBJ2-7; no reliable D call. This CDR3 is 13 amino acids long. Germline V lookup: CDR1 MNHNS, CDR2 SASEGT. The V gene lost 2 bases and the J gene lost 6 bases, with 11 bases spanning the gap.

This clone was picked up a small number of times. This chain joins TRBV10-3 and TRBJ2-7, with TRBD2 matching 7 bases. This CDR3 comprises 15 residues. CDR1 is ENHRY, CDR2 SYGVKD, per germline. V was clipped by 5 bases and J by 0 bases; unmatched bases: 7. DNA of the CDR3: TGTGCCATCAGTCCAACTAGCGAGACCTCCTACGAGCAGTACTTC. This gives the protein CAISPTSETSYEQYF.

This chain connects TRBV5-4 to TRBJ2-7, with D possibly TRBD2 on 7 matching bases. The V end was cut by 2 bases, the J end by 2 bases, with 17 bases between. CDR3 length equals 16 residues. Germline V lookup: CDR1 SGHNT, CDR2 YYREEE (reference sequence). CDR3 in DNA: TGTGCCAGCAGCTTCGGGGGGCAGGGGATAACCTACGAGCAGTACTTC. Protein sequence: CASSFGGQGITYEQYF.

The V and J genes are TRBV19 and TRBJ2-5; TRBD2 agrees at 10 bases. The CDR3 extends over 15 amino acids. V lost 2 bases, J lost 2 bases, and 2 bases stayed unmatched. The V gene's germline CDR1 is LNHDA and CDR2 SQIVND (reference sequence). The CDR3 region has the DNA TGTGCCAGTAGTATACTGACTAGCGGGCAAGAGACCCAGTACTTC. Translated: CASSILTSGQETQYF.

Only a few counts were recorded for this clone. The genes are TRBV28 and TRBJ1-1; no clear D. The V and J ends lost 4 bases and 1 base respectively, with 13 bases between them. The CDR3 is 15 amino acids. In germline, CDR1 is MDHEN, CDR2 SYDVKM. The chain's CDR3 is CASSSYFGPNTEAFF. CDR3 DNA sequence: TGTGCCAGCAGTTCGTATTTTGGACCGAACACTGAAGCTTTCTTT.

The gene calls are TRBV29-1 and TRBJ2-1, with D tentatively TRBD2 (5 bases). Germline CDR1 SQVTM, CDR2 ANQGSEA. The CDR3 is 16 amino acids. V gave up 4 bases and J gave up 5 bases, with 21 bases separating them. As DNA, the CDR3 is TGCAGCGTTGTAGCCCCCCTAGAGGGAGTAGACAATGAGCAGTTCTTC. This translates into CSVVAPLEGVDNEQFF.

The CDR3 region has the DNA TGTGCCAGCAGCCAAGTTCCAGATACGCAGTATTTT. This encodes CASSQVPDTQYF. V is TRBV7-2 and J is TRBJ2-3; D is ambiguous. Trimming took off 5 bases at V and 4 bases at J, with 7 bases between the two ends. Per the germline V gene, CDR1 is SGHTA and CDR2 is FQGNSA. CDR3 length: 12 amino acids.

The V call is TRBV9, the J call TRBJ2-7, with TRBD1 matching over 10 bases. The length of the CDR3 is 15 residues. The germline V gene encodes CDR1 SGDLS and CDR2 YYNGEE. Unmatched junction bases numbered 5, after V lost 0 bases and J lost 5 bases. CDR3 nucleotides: TGTGCCAGCAGCGTAGCGGGACAGGGGATCCACGAGCAGTACTTC. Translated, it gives CASSVAGQGIHEQYF.

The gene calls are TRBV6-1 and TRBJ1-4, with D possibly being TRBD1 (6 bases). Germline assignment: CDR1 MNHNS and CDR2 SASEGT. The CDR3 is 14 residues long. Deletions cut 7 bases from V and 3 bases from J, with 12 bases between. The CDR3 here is CASTRGASNEKLFF. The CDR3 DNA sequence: TGTGCCAGCACCCGGGGGGCGTCTAATGAAAAACTGTTTTTT.

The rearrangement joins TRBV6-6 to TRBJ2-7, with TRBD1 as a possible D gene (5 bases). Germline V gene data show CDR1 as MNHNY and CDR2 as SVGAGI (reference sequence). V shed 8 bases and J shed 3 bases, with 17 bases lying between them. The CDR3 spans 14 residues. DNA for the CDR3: TGTGCCAGCGCCCTCCGACAGATGAACTACGAGCAGTACTTC. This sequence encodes CASALRQMNYEQYF.

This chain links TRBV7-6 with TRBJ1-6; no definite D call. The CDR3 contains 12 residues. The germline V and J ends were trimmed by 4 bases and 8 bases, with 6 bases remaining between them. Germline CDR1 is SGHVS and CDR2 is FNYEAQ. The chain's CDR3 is CASSYGDSPLHF. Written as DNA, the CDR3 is TGTGCCAGCAGCTACGGAGATTCACCCCTCCACTTT. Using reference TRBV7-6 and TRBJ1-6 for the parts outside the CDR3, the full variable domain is GAGVSQSPRYKVTKRGQDVALRCDPISGHVSLYWYRQALGQGPEFLTYFNYEAQQDKSGLPNDRFSAERPEGSISTLTIQRTEQRDSAMYRCASSYGDSPLHFGNGTRLTVT.